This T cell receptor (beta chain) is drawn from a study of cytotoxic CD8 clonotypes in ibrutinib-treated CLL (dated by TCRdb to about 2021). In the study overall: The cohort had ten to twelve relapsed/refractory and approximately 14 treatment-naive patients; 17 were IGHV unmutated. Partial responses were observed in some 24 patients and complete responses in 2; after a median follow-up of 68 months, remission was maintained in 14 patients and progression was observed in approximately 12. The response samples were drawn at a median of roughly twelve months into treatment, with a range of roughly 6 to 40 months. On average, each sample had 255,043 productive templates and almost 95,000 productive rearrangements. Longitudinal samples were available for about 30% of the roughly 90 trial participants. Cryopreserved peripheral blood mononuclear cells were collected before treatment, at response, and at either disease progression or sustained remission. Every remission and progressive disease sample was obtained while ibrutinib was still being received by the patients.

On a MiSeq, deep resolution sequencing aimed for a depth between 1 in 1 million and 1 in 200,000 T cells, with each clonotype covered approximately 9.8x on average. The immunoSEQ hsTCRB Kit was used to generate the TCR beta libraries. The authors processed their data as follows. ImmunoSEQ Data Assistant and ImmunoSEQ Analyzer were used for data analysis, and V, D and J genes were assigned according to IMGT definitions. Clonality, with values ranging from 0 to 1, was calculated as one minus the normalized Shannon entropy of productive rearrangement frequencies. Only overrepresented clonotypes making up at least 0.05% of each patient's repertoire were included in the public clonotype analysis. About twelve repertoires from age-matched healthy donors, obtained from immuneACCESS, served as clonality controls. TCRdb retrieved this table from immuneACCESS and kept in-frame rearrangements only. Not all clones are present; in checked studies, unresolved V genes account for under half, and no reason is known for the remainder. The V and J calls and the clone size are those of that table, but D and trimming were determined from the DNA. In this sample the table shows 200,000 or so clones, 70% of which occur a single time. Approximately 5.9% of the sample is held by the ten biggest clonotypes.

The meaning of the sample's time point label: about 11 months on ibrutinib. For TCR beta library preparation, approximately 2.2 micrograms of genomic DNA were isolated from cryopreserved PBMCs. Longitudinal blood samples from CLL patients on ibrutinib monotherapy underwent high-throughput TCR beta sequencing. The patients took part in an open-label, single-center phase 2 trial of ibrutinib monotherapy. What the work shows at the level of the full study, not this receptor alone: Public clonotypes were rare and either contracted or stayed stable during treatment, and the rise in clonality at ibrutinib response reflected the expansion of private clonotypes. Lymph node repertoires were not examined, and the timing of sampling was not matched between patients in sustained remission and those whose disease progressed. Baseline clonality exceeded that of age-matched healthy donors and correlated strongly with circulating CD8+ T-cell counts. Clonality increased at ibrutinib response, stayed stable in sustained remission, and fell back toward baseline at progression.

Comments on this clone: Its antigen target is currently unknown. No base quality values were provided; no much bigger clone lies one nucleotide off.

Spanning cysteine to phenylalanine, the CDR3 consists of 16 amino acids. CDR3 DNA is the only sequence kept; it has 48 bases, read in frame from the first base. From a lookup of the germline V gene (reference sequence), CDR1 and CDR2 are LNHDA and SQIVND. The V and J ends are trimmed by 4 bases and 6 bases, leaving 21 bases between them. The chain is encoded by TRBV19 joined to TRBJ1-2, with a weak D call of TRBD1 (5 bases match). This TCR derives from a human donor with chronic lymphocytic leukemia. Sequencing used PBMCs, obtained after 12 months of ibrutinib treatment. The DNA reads TGTGCCAGTAGTACTAGGGGCTTAACGCCGAGGGATGGCTACACCTTC. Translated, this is CASSTRGLTPRDGYTF.